The present T cell receptor (beta chain) was sequenced within a study of blood T cell repertoires in COVID-19. Looking at the study overall: Acute and convalescent COVID-19 samples came from the United States, Italy and Spain. Sources were T cells, B-cell-depleted T cells, or PBMCs; the material itself was cDNA or gDNA.

Per the study methods: Quantification of nucleated cells was approximated via reference gene primer amplification. TCRdb keeps only in-frame clones here, not all; method: immunoSEQ multiplex PCR. V and J calls and clone size are given by that table; D and trimming were obtained from the DNA. The table includes 150,000 to 200,000 clones, roughly 84% detected once. J lost 1 base, V lost 8 bases, and 4 bases had no gene match. Germline values: CDR1 MGHDK, CDR2 SYGVNS. The CDR3 extends over 14 amino acids. The sequenced material came from peripheral blood. The chain employs TRBV25-1 and TRBJ2-1; 8 nucleotides match TRBD2. This receptor was taken from an elderly woman with active or convalescent COVID-19. The CDR3: CASRPGGSYNEQFF. The CDR3 nucleotides are TGTGCCAGCCGACCGGGGGGGTCCTACAATGAGCAGTTCTTC.